The 32 T cell receptor beta chains presented below share a single source sample, sequenced in a study of vaccination and CD4 T cells after COVID-19. This sample's treatment: approximately 10-day PBMC culture with coronavirus spike peptide pools or control peptides (ViraFEST assay). No antigen is known for these receptors. Researchers used the Oncomine TCR Beta short-read assay to sequence DNA from cultured CD4+ T cells. MiXCR, run by TCRdb on the PCR reads, gives a single entry per CDR3 protein. The data contain nearly 20,000 distinct CDR3 sequences, about 43% of them seen just once; the ten biggest clones take up about 3%. This sample comprised CD4+ T cells from blood, cultured in vitro, obtained after SARS-CoV-2 vaccination. The source is a human donor who had recovered from COVID-19.

The chain joins TRBV28 to TRBJ2-1, with D tentatively TRBD1 (6 bases). This CDR3 contains 15 residues. CDR1 MDHEN and CDR2 SYDVKM come from the germline V gene. V gave up 6 bases and J gave up 8 bases, with 20 bases separating them. The CDR3 is CASRSNREFWDEQFF. The CDR3 bases are TGTGCCAGCAGGTCGAACAGGGAGTTTTGGGATGAGCAGTTCTTC.

V and J are TRBV27 and TRBJ2-2, with 8 positions matching TRBD1. V was clipped by 2 bases and J by 1 base; unmatched bases: 6. The CDR3 contains 17 residues. Germline CDR1 reads MNHEY; CDR2 reads SMNVEV (reference sequence). CDR3 sequence reads: CASSLGTGTGNTGELFF. Written as DNA, the CDR3 is TGTGCCAGCAGTTTAGGGACCGGGACAGGGAACACCGGGGAGCTGTTTTTT.

The chain couples TRBV30 to TRBJ1-1; TRBD1 matches 9 bases. The CDR3 consists of 13 residues. J gave up 5 bases and V 3 bases, and 4 bases lay outside the gene matches. Germline V gene data show CDR1 as GTSNPN and CDR2 as SVGIG (reference sequence). The DNA of the CDR3 is TGTGCCTGGAGGGAAGACAGGGGGACTGAAGCTTTCTTT. It encodes CAWREDRGTEAFF.

The chain carries TRBV18 and TRBJ2-7, with D possibly being TRBD2 (5 bases). The germline gives CDR1 KGHSH, CDR2 LQKENI. V was clipped by 1 base and J by 0 bases, with 13 bases between them. The CDR3 has 16 residues. CDR3: CASSPQEAVISYEQYF. In DNA form, the CDR3 reads TGTGCCAGCTCACCACAGGAGGCCGTGATCTCCTACGAGCAGTACTTC.

This chain connects TRBV28 to TRBJ1-2, with D uncertain. V shed 5 bases and J shed 4 bases, with 11 bases lying between them. This CDR3 spans 13 amino acids. Germline values: CDR1 MDHEN, CDR2 SYDVKM. As DNA, the CDR3 is TGTGCCAGCAGTCTCCCGGGTTCCTATGGCTACACCTTC. Protein sequence: CASSLPGSYGYTF.

This clonotype has a handful of counts. The chain is built from TRBV6-1 and TRBJ2-3; D call uncertain. The V gene lost 6 bases and the J gene lost 1 base, with 2 bases spanning the gap. Germline V gene lookup returns CDR1 MNHNS and CDR2 SASEGT. CDR3 length: 11 amino acids. For the CDR3, the DNA is TGTGCCAGCAGCCGCACAGATACGCAGTATTTT. It yields the protein CASSRTDTQYF.

The V call is TRBV7-9, the J call TRBJ2-3, with 9 positions matching TRBD2. Per the germline V gene, CDR1 is SEHNR and CDR2 is FQNEAQ (reference sequence). The CDR3 length is 15 residues. V lost 4 bases, J lost 0 bases, and 2 bases stayed unmatched. The DNA of the CDR3 is TGTGCCAGCAGCTCCGGACTAGCGAGCACAGATACGCAGTATTTT. It translates to CASSSGLASTDTQYF.

In its sample, this clonotype was seen a few times. The chain joins TRBV29-1 to TRBJ1-1; 7 bases line up with TRBD1. CDR3 length: 12 amino acids. The junction had 2 bases not matched to a gene; V was cut back by 4 bases and J by 3 bases. Germline-derived CDR1 and CDR2 are SQVTM and ANQGSEA. CDR3 loop: CSVVQGDTEAFF. The CDR3 coding sequence is TGCAGCGTTGTGCAGGGGGACACTGAAGCTTTCTTT. Based on the CDR3 plus reference TRBV29-1 and TRBJ1-1, the full variable domain is SAVISQKPSRDICQRGTSLTIQCQVDSQVTMMFWYRQQPGQSLTLIATANQGSEATYESGFVIDKFPISRPNLTFSTLTVSNMSPEDSSIYLCSVVQGDTEAFFGQGTRLTVV.

The chain uses TRBV3-1 and TRBJ1-6; 10 positions match TRBD1. Losses at the gene ends were 4 bases for V and 10 bases for J; bases not matched to a gene: 7. From germline, CDR1 is LGHDT and CDR2 YNNKEL (reference sequence). The CDR3 spans 15 residues. The CDR3 region is CASSRAGTGVSPLHF. The CDR3 region has the DNA TGTGCCAGCAGCCGCGCCGGGACAGGGGTGTCACCCCTCCACTTT.

The rearrangement joins TRBV11-3 to TRBJ1-1, with 9 bases matching TRBD1. The CDR3 consists of 14 residues. V was clipped by 5 bases and J by 3 bases; unmatched bases: 4. Germline CDR1 reads SGHNT; CDR2 reads YENEEA. The CDR3 DNA reads TGTGCCAGCAGCGAAACAGGGGGCGACACTGAAGCTTTCTTT. As protein: CASSETGGDTEAFF.

The gene calls are TRBV6-6 and TRBJ2-3, with D perhaps matching TRBD1 (5 bases). V was trimmed by 8 bases and J by 0 bases, leaving 15 bases between them. The CDR3 loop spans 15 amino acids. Germline V gene data show CDR1 as MNHNY and CDR2 as SVGAGI (reference sequence). The CDR3 loop is CASDRGSASTDTQYF. The CDR3 nucleotides are TGTGCCAGCGATAGGGGCTCTGCTAGCACAGATACGCAGTATTTT.

This clonotype was counted between two and nine times. J is TRBJ2-3 and V is TRBV24-1, with D uncertain. The V gene lost 3 bases and the J gene lost 0 bases, with 6 bases spanning the gap. Germline V gene sequence: CDR1 KGHDR, CDR2 SFDVKD. This CDR3 contains 14 residues. DNA of the CDR3: TGTGCCACCAGTGATCGTATAAGCACAGATACGCAGTATTTT. Its protein product is CATSDRISTDTQYF.

A few counts support this clonotype. This CDR3 is CASSPRGKGQHSETQYF. The CDR3 coding sequence is TGTGCCAGCAGCCCCCGGGGGAAGGGACAACATTCCGAGACCCAGTACTTC. This chain uses TRBV7-2 with TRBJ2-5; either TRBD1 or TRBD2 may supply D (6 bases each). The germline V gene has CDR1 SGHTA and CDR2 FQGNSA. The CDR3 sequence is 17 residues long. V was trimmed by 5 bases and J by 5 bases, leaving 24 bases between them.

This chain joins TRBV20-1 and TRBJ2-1; D possibly matches TRBD1 or TRBD2 (5 bases each). This CDR3 region has 10 residues. Germline V CDR1 and CDR2: DFQATT, SNEGSKA (reference sequence). With 4 bases removed from V and 15 bases from J, the gap between germline ends came to 13 bases. The CDR3 coding sequence is TGCAGTGCTATCGGGACCGTGCGGTTCTTC. It yields the protein CSAIGTVRFF.

This clonotype was detected only a few times. The chain uses TRBV6-2 or TRBV6-3 and TRBJ1-1; D is unclear. Trimming pared 5 bases from V and 0 bases from J, leaving 7 bases between. Per the germline V gene, CDR1 is MNHEY and CDR2 is SVGEGT. The CDR3 has 13 amino acids. This chain's CDR3 is CASSPQMNTEAFF. In DNA, the CDR3 is TGTGCCAGCAGTCCCCAAATGAACACTGAAGCTTTCTTT.

The chain recombines TRBV10-3 with TRBJ1-2, with 9 nucleotides matching TRBD1. The junction had 2 bases not matched to a gene; V was cut back by 2 bases and J by 4 bases. The CDR3 is 14 residues long. From germline, CDR1 is ENHRY and CDR2 SYGVKD. The DNA of the CDR3 is TGTGCCATCAGTGAGCCGGGACAGGGCTATGGCTACACCTTC. It codes for CAISEPGQGYGYTF.

The J gene is TRBJ2-1, the V gene TRBV7-3; 8 bases map to TRBD2. Germline V gives CDR1 SGHTA, CDR2 FQGTGA. The CDR3 spans 15 residues. With V trimmed by 3 bases and J by 2 bases, 3 bases remained unmatched. The CDR3 DNA reads as TGTGCCAGCAGCTTGGGAGCGGGAGCCTACAATGAGCAGTTCTTC. Translation: CASSLGAGAYNEQFF.

This clonotype showed up just a few times. Here the CDR3 reads CASSPKDLPGYGYTF. The CDR3 DNA reads TGTGCCAGCAGCCCCAAGGACCTCCCTGGATATGGCTACACCTTC. The chain joins TRBV7-9 to TRBJ1-2; D uncertain. This CDR3 region has 15 residues. In germline, CDR1 is SEHNR, CDR2 FQNEAQ (reference sequence). The V end was cut by 5 bases, the J end by 5 bases, with 18 bases between.

V and J are TRBV27 and TRBJ1-1, with 7 bases that match TRBD1. The CDR3 contains 17 residues. Germline V gene data show CDR1 as MNHEY and CDR2 as SMNVEV (reference sequence). With 4 bases clipped from V and 0 bases from J, the junction kept 11 bases outside the gene matches. CDR3 in amino acids: CASSSYPGQLMNTEAFF. CDR3 in DNA: TGTGCCAGCAGTTCCTATCCGGGACAGCTCATGAACACTGAAGCTTTCTTT.

The chain has TRBV6-1 and TRBJ1-2; D unresolved. V was shortened by 6 bases and J by 0 bases, with 8 bases between the two germline ends. Germline V gives CDR1 MNHNS, CDR2 SASEGT. The CDR3 contains 13 residues. CDR3 DNA: TGTGCCAGCAGCGCCCAAGCTAACTATGGCTACACCTTC. Residues: CASSAQANYGYTF.

The table lists this clonotype with a few counts. The chain combines TRBV2 with TRBJ2-7; 9 bases match TRBD2. The CDR3 contains 16 residues. Per the germline V gene, CDR1 is SNHLY and CDR2 is FYNNEI. The junction had 12 bases not matched to a gene; V was cut back by 3 bases and J by 6 bases. CDR3 residues: CASSERLAGNKLEQYF. CDR3 nucleotide sequence: TGTGCCAGCAGTGAGAGGCTAGCGGGGAATAAGCTCGAGCAGTACTTC. Using reference TRBV2 and TRBJ2-7 for the parts outside the CDR3, the full variable domain is EPEVTQTPSHQVTQMGQEVILRCVPISNHLYFYWYRQILGQKVEFLVSFYNNEISEKSEIFDDQFSVERPDGSNFTLKIRSTKLEDSAMYFCASSERLAGNKLEQYFGPGTRLTVT.

This chain connects TRBV12-3 or TRBV12-4 to TRBJ1-6; D is unresolved. The CDR3 is 14 amino acids. The germline V and J ends were trimmed by 4 bases and 6 bases, with 10 bases remaining between them. CDR3 DNA: TGTGCCAGCAGTTCAGGACTGAGTAATTCACCCCTCCACTTT. Translating gives CASSSGLSNSPLHF.

V and J are TRBV10-3 and TRBJ1-5; maybe TRBD1 (6 bases). Germline-derived CDR1 and CDR2 are ENHRY and SYGVKD. The ends were cut back, 0 bases at V and 7 bases at J, with 7 bases in the middle. The CDR3 is 13 amino acids. The CDR3 nucleotides read TGTGCCATCAGTGAGTCACAGGGCCAGCCCCAGCATTTT. Protein product: CAISESQGQPQHF.

The chain couples TRBV12-3 or TRBV12-4 to TRBJ1-5, with unresolved D. Trimming removed 6 bases at V and 4 bases at J, with 10 bases between. The CDR3 runs 13 residues. CDR3 in amino acids: CASSTGINQPQHF. The CDR3 region has the DNA TGTGCCAGCAGCACCGGGATAAATCAGCCCCAGCATTTT.

This sequence joins TRBV15 and TRBJ2-1; 8 nucleotides agree with TRBD1. This CDR3 comprises 14 residues. CDR1 is LNHNV, CDR2 YYDKDF, per germline (reference sequence). Trimming cost V 4 bases and J 8 bases; bases outside gene matches: 7. The CDR3 nucleotides are TGTGCCACCAGCACCCGGACAGGGACGCATGAGCAGTTCTTC. Residues: CATSTRTGTHEQFF.

V is TRBV20-1 and J is TRBJ2-5; 11 nucleotides agree with TRBD2. Trimming took 0 bases from V and 0 from J; bases not matched to a gene: 3. Per the germline V gene, CDR1 is DFQATT and CDR2 is SNEGSKA (reference sequence). The CDR3 extends over 16 amino acids. DNA for the CDR3: TGCAGTGCTAGAGAAGGACTAGCGGGTAACCAAGAGACCCAGTACTTC. Encoded protein: CSAREGLAGNQETQYF.

This clonotype was observed a few times. This chain links TRBV12-3 or TRBV12-4 with TRBJ1-5; D ambiguous. Trimming took off 1 base at V and 8 bases at J, with 12 bases between the two ends. CDR3 length equals 14 residues. The CDR3 here is CASSLVPGNEPQHF. CDR3 DNA: TGTGCCAGCAGTTTAGTCCCGGGGAATGAGCCCCAGCATTTT.

The chain carries TRBV7-9 and TRBJ1-1; D gene ambiguous. Looked up from germline, CDR1 is SEHNR and CDR2 is FQNEAQ (reference sequence). Trimming removed 3 bases from V and 11 bases from J, with 13 bases in between. This CDR3 contains 12 residues. The CDR3 DNA sequence: TGTGCCAGCAGCTTGTGGACGGCCGGGGCTTTCTTT. Translating it yields CASSLWTAGAFF.

The V gene is TRBV11-3, the J gene TRBJ1-2; 9 positions match TRBD1. Germline CDR1 reads SGHNT; CDR2 reads YENEEA. V lost 4 bases to trimming and J lost 3 bases; unmatched junction nucleotides: 3. CDR3 size: 14 residues. DNA for the CDR3: TGTGCCAGCAGCTCTCGGACAGGGGACTATGGCTACACCTTC. Its protein product is CASSSRTGDYGYTF.

This clonotype was found a few times. The CDR3, as DNA: TGTGCCAGTAGTATAACTCGGGGGGGCTATGGCTACACCTTC. Its protein is CASSITRGGYGYTF. This chain joins TRBV19 and TRBJ1-2; maybe TRBD1 (5 bases). The germline CDR1 and CDR2 sequences are LNHDA and SQIVND (reference sequence). This CDR3 contains 14 residues. V was clipped by 2 bases and J by 4 bases, with 11 bases between them.

By share, this clonotype counts as medium-sized. The rearrangement joins TRBV7-9 to TRBJ1-2; D possibly corresponds to TRBD1 (6 bases). The CDR3 loop spans 15 amino acids. Germline CDR1 SEHNR, CDR2 FQNEAQ (reference sequence). Trimming left V 6 bases short and J 2 bases short, with 16 bases between. CDR3 sequence: CASSSGGGVNYGYTF. CDR3 sequence (DNA): TGTGCCAGCAGTTCAGGAGGGGGAGTGAACTATGGCTACACCTTC.

The rearrangement uses TRBV4-3 and TRBJ2-5; a weak D match, TRBD1 (5 bases). CDR1 is LGHNA, CDR2 YSLEER, per germline. Trimming stripped 5 bases from V and 4 bases from J, with 11 bases between. There are 13 residues in the CDR3. CDR3 nucleotide sequence: TGCGCCAGCAGCTCAGGGTTCCCAGAGACCCAGTACTTC. Amino acid sequence: CASSSGFPETQYF.